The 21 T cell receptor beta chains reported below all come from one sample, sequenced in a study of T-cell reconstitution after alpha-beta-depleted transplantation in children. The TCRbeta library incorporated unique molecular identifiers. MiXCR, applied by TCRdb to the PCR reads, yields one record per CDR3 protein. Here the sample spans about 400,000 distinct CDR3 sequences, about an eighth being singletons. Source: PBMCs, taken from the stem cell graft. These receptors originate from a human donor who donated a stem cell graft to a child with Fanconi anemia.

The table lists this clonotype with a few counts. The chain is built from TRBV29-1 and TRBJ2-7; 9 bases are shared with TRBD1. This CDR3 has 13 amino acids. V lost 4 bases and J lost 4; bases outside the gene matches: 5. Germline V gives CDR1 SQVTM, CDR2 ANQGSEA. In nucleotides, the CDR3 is TGCAGCGTTGGGACAGGGGTCGGTTACGAGCAGTACTTC. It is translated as CSVGTGVGYEQYF.

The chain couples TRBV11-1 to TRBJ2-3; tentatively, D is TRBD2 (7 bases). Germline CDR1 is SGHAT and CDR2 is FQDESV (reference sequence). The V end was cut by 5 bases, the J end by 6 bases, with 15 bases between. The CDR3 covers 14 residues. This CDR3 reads CASSPRGGSDTQYF. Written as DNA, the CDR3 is TGTGCCAGCAGCCCTAGGGGGGGGTCGGATACGCAGTATTTT.

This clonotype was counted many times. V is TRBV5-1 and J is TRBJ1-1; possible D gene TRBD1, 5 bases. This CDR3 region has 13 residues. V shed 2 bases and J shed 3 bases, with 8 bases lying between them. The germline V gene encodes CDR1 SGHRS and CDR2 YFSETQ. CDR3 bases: TGCGCCAGCAGCTTTCAGGGCGACACTGAAGCTTTCTTT. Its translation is CASSFQGDTEAFF.

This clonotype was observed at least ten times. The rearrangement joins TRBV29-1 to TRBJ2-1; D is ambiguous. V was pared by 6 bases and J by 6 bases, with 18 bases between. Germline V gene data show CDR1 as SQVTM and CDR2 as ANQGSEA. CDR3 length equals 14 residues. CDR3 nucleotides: TGCAGCGTAGTAAAGGGCCCTAACCCCAATGAGCAGTTCTTC. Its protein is CSVVKGPNPNEQFF.

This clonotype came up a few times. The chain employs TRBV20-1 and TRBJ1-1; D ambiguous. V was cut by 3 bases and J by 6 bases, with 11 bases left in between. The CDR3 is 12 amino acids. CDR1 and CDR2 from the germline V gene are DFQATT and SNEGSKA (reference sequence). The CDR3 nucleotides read TGCAGTGCTAGCCCCCAGGTACCTGAAGCTTTCTTT. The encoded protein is CSASPQVPEAFF.

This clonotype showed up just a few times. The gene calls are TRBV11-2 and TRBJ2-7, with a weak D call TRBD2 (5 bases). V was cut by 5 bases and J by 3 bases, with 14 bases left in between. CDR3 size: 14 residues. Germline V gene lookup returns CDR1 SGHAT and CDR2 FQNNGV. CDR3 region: CASSLTAGRYEQYV. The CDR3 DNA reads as TGTGCCAGCAGCCTCACCGCGGGTCGCTACGAGCAGTACGTC.

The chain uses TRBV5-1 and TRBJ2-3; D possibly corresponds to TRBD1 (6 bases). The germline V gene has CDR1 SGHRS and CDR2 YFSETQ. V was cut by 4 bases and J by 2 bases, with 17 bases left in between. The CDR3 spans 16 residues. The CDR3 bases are TGCGCCAGCAGCGCATCTCCCGGGACAACCACAGATACGCAGTATTTT. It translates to CASSASPGTTTDTQYF.

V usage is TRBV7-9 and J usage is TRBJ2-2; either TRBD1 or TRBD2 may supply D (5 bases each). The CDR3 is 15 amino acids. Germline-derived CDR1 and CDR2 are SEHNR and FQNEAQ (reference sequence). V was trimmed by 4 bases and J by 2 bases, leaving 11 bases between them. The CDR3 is CASSSLGDNTGELFF. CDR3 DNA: TGTGCCAGCAGCTCTCTGGGGGATAACACCGGGGAGCTGTTTTTT.

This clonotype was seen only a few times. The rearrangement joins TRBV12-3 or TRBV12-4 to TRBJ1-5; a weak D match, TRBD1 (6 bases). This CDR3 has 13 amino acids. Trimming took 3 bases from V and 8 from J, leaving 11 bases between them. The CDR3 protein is CASSLRGGEPQHF. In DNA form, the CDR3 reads TGTGCCAGCAGTTTGCGAGGGGGTGAGCCCCAGCATTTT.

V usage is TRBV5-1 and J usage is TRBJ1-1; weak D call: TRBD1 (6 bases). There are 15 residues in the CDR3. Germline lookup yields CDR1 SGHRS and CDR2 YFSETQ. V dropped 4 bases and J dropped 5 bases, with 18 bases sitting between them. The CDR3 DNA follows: TGCGCCAGCAGCCCCCTTGGGGGGGCAGCGACTGAAGCTTTCTTT. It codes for CASSPLGGAATEAFF. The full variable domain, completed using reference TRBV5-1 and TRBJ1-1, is KAGVTQTPRYLIKTRGQQVTLSCSPISGHRSVSWYQQTPGQGLQFLFEYFSETQRNKGNFPGRFSGRQFSNSRSEMNVSTLELGDSALYLCASSPLGGAATEAFFGQGTRLTVV.

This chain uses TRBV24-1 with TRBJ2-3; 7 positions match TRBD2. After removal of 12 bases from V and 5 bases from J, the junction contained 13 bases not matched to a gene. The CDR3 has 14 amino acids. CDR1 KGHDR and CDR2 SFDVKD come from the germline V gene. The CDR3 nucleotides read TGTGCCGCGGCCAGGGCGGGGGAAGAAGATACGCAGTATTTT. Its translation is CAAARAGEEDTQYF.

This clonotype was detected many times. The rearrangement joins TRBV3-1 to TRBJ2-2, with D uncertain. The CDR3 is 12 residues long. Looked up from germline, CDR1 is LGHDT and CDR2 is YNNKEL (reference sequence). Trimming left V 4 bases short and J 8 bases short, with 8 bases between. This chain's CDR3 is CASSLYEGELFF. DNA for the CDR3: TGTGCCAGCAGCCTGTACGAAGGGGAGCTGTTTTTT.

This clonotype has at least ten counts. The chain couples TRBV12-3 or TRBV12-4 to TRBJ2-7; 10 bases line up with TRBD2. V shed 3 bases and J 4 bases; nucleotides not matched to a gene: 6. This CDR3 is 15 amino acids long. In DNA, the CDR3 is TGTGCCAGCAGTTTCAGCGGGGGGGCCGAATACGAGCAGTACTTC. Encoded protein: CASSFSGGAEYEQYF.

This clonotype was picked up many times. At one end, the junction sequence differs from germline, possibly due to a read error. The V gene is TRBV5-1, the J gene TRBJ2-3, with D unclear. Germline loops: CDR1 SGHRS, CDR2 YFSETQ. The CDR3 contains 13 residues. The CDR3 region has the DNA TGTGCCAGCAGCTTATTACCCACAGATACGCAGTATTTT. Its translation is CASSLLPTDTQYF.

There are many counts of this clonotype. The chain's CDR3 is CSARGATEAFF. The DNA for the CDR3 is TGCAGTGCTAGGGGGGCCACTGAAGCTTTCTTT. The J gene is TRBJ1-1, the V gene TRBV20-1; D possibly corresponds to TRBD1 (6 bases). This CDR3 is 11 amino acids long. Germline loops: CDR1 DFQATT, CDR2 SNEGSKA (reference sequence). V shed 3 bases and J shed 4 bases, with 6 bases lying between them.

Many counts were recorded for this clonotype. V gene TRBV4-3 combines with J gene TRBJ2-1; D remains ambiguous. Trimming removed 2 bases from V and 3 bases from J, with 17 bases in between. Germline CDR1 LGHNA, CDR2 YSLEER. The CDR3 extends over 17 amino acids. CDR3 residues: CASSQRSVGWGYNEQFF. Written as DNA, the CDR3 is TGCGCCAGCAGCCAACGTTCCGTGGGATGGGGCTACAATGAGCAGTTCTTC.

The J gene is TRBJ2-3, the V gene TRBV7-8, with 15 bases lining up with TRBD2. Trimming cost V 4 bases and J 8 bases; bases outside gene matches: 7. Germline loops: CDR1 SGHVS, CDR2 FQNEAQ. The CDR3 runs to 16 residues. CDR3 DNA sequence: TGTGCCAGCAGCTCGGGACTAGCGGGGGGTACGACTACGCAGTATTTT. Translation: CASSSGLAGGTTTQYF.

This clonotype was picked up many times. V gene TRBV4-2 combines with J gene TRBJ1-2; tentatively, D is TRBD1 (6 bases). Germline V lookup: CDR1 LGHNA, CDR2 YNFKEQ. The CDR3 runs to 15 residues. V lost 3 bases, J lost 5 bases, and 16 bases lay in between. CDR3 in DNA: TGTGCCAGCAGCCAGCGACAAGGGGGGACATATGGCTACACCTTC. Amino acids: CASSQRQGGTYGYTF.

This CDR3 reads CASSPDSTSSYNEQFF. CDR3 DNA sequence: TGTGCCAGCAGCCCGGACAGCACTAGCTCCTACAATGAGCAGTTCTTC. J is TRBJ2-1 and V is TRBV7-2; D may be TRBD1 (6 bases). Germline values: CDR1 SGHTA, CDR2 FQGNSA. Trimming stripped 5 bases from V and 0 bases from J, with 14 bases between. The CDR3 covers 16 residues.

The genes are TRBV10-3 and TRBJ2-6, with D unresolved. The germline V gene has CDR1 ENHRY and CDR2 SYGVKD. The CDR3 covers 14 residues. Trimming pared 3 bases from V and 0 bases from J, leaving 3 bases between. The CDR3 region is CAISDPSGANVLTF. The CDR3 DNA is TGTGCCATCAGTGATCCCTCTGGGGCCAACGTCCTGACTTTC.

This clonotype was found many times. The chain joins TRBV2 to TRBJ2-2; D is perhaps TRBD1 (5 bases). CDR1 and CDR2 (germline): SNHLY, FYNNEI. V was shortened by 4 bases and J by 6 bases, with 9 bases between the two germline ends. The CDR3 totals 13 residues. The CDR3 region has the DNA TGTGCCAGCAGTGTAAAGGGGCCCGGGGAGCTGTTTTTT. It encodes CASSVKGPGELFF.